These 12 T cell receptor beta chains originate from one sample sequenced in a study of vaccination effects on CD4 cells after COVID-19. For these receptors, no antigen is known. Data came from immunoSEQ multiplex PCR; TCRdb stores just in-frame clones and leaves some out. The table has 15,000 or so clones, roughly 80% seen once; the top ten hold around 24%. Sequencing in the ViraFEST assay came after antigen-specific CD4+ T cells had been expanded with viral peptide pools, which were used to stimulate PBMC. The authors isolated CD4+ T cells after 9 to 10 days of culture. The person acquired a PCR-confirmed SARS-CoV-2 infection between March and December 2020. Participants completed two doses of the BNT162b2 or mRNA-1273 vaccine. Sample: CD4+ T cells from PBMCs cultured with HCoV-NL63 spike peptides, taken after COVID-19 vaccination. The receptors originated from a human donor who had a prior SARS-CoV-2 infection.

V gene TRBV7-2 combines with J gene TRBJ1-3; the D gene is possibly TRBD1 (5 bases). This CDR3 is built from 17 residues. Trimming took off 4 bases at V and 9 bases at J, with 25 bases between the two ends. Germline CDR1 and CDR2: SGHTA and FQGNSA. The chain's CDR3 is CASSSSPPGLGGGTIYF. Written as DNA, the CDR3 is TGTGCCAGCAGCTCAAGCCCCCCGGGGTTGGGCGGGGGCACCATATATTTT.

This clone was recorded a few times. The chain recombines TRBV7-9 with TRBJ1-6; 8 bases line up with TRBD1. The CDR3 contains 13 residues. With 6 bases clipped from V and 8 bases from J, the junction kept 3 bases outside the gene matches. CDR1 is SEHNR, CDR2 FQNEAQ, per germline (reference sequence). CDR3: CASSGQGYSPLHF. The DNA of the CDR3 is TGTGCCAGCAGTGGACAGGGATATTCACCCCTCCACTTT.

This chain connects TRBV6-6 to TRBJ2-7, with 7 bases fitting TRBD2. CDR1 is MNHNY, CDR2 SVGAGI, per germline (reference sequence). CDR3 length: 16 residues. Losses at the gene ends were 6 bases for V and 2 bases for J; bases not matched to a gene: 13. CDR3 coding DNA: TGTGCCAGCAGGGGGAGGCGCGGGGAGGGACCCTACGAGCAGTACTTC. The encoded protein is CASRGRRGEGPYEQYF.

The CDR3 loop reads CASSYDSLAGGPDTQYF. The CDR3 bases are TGTGCCAGCAGTTACGACTCACTAGCGGGAGGCCCAGATACGCAGTATTTT. This chain joins TRBV6-2 or TRBV6-3 and TRBJ2-3, with 12 nucleotides matching TRBD2. Trimming cost V 2 bases and J 4 bases; bases outside gene matches: 7. In germline, CDR1 is MNHEY, CDR2 SVGEGT. The CDR3 is 17 residues long.

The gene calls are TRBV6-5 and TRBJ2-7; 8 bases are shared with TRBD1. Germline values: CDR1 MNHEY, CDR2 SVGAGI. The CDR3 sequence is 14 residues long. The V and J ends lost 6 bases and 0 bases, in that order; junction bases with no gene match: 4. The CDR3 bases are TGTGCCAGCAGAACCGGGACAGGCTCCTACGAGCAGTACTTC. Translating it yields CASRTGTGSYEQYF.

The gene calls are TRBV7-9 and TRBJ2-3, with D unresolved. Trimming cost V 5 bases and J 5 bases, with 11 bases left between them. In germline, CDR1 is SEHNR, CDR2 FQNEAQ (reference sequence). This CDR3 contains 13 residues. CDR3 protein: CASSQNTLDTQYF. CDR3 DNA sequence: TGTGCCAGCAGCCAAAACACCTTAGATACGCAGTATTTT.

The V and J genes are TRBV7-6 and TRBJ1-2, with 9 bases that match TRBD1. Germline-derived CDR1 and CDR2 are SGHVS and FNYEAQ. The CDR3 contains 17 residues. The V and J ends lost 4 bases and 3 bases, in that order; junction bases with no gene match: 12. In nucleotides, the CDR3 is TGTGCCAGCAGCTCTTTTATGACAGGGGGAACCGACTATGGCTACACCTTC. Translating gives CASSSFMTGGTDYGYTF.

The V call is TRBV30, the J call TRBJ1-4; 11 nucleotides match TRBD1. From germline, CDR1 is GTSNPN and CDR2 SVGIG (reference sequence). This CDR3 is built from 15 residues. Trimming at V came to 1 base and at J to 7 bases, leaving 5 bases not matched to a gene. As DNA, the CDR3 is TGTGCCTGGAGTGCCACCGGGACAGGGGGTGAAAAACTGTTTTTT. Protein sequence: CAWSATGTGGEKLFF.

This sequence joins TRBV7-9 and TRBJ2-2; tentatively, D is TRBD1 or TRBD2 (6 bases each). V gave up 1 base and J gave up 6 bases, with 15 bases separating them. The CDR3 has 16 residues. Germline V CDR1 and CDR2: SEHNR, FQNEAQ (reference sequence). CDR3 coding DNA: TGTGCCAGCAGCTTAGAAGTCGGGGGCATATCCGGGGAGCTGTTTTTT. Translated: CASSLEVGGISGELFF. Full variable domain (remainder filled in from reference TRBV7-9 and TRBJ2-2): DTGVSQNPRHKITKRGQNVTFRCDPISEHNRLYWYRQTLGQGPEFLTYFQNEAQLEKSRLLSDRFSAERPKGSFSTLEIQRTEQGDSAMYLCASSLEVGGISGELFFGEGSRLTVL.

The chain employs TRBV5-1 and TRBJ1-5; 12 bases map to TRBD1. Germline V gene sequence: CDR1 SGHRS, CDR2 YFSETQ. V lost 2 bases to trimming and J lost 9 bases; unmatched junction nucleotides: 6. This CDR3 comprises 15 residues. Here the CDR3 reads CASSFSGTGGSPQHF. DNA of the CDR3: TGCGCCAGCAGCTTCTCCGGGACAGGGGGCTCGCCCCAGCATTTT.

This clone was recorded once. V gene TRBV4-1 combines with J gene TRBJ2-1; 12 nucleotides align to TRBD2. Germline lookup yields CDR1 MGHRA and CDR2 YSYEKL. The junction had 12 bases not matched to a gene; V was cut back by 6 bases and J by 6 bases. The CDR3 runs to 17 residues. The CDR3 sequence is CASRTYPTTSGGNEQFF. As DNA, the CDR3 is TGCGCCAGCAGGACCTACCCCACGACTAGCGGGGGCAATGAGCAGTTCTTC.

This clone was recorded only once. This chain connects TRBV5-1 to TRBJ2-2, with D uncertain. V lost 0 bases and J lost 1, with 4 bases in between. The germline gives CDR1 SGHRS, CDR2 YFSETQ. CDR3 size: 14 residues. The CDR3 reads CASSLERNTGELFF. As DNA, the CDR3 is TGCGCCAGCAGCTTGGAACGGAACACCGGGGAGCTGTTTTTT.